This TCR beta chain was found in a study of cytomegalovirus exposure and HLA in healthy donors. Primers for the PCR totalled 60 Vbeta and 13 Jbeta. The protocol was immunoSEQ multiplex PCR, while the TCRdb copy is restricted to in-frame clones and leaves out a portion. The data contain 160,000 or so clones, more than 60% of them singletons. General observations from the study: The authors later found TCR association rates varying by HLA locus, with DRB1 most and HLA-C fewest. HLA restriction was apparent for most CMV-associated TCR beta chains in a later analysis. Researchers reported in a later analysis that a missense DCLRE1C variant was tied to TCR beta V- and J-gene trimming. TRBV6-2, TRBV6-3 and some other V segments were unresolvable in 87-base-pair reads.

V was shortened by 4 bases and J by 0 bases, with 10 bases between the two germline ends. CDR3 length equals 14 residues. Germline V gene data show CDR1 as SGHRS and CDR2 as YFSETQ. With regard to this clone: The target antigen is unknown.

The TCR comes from a human donor in good health. The chain joins TRBV5-1 to TRBJ1-1, with D tentatively TRBD1 (6 bases). The sample comprised PBMCs. The chain's CDR3 is CASSRTDMNTEAFF. The CDR3 DNA is TGCGCCAGCAGCCGGACAGACATGAACACTGAAGCTTTCTTT. Based on the CDR3 plus reference TRBV5-1 and TRBJ1-1, the full variable domain is KAGVTQTPRYLIKTRGQQVTLSCSPISGHRSVSWYQQTPGQGLQFLFEYFSETQRNKGNFPGRFSGRQFSNSRSEMNVSTLELGDSALYLCASSRTDMNTEAFFGQGTRLTVV.